The T cell receptor (beta chain) described here comes from a study of T cell changes during pregnancy in multiple sclerosis. The CDR3 length is 15 residues. With 4 bases removed from V and 4 bases from J, the gap between germline ends came to 14 bases. Germline assignment: CDR1 LGHNA and CDR2 YSLEER. The method was immunoSEQ multiplex PCR; TCRdb's version includes in-frame clones alone and lacks a portion of them. The sample has about 40,000 clones, more than 85% seen once. Sample: CD8+ T cells from peripheral blood mononuclear cells, taken in the third trimester of pregnancy. The clonotype originates from a female donor with multiple sclerosis, enrolled in a pregnancy study. The rearrangement uses TRBV4-3 and TRBJ1-5; D may be TRBD1 (6 bases). This CDR3 reads CASSPGRDTNQPQHF. The CDR3, as DNA: TGCGCCAGCAGCCCCGGTCGGGACACGAATCAGCCCCAGCATTTT.